The clone carrying this TCR beta chain has just a few counts. These data belong to a study of regulatory T cells in long-lasting Graves disease. CDR1 is MNHEY and CDR2 is SMNVEV in the germline V gene (reference sequence). The CDR3 loop spans 17 amino acids. J was trimmed by 4 bases and V by 5 bases; bases with no gene match: 8. With iRepertoire HTBI primers and Arm-PCR of CDR3 regions, TCR beta libraries were built. In the original analysis: Identified across the samples were approximately 60 TRBV segments and approximately 14 TRBJ segments. TCRdb itself ran the multiplex PCR reads through MiXCR, one entry per CDR3 protein. Here the V and J calls rest on TCRdb's processing, not on the authors' analysis. The data hold about 340,000 distinct CDR3 sequences, with roughly a fifth observed a single time. Noted time point: persistent/refractory GD, antithyroid drugs over 5 years with positive TRAb. The TCR library was made from RNA that had been extracted from PBMCs in TRIzol. In this cohort, patients came from an endocrinology department located in Xi'an, China.

The sequenced sample was peripheral blood mononuclear cells (PBMCs), obtained when the disease was refractory, from a patient treated with antithyroid drugs. The chain recombines TRBV27 with TRBJ1-4, with TRBD1 matching 12 bases. This clonotype originated in a female donor with Graves disease. CDR3 protein: CASSPRDRGLGNEKLFF. CDR3 bases: TGTGCCAGCAGTCCGCGGGACAGGGGGCTGGGTAATGAAAAACTGTTTTTT.